The 20 T cell receptor beta chains in this list originate from one sample, sequenced in a study of blood T cell repertoires in COVID-19. Profiling relied on immunoSEQ multiplex PCR, and the TCRdb table lists in-frame clones only, not all of them. The sample lists 200,000 to 300,000 clones; around nine tenths were seen once. Sequences were obtained from PBMCs or T cells enriched from blood (not recorded which). The receptor source for this set is a woman in her late teens or twenties who had recovered from COVID-19.

J is TRBJ2-7 and V is TRBV5-1; 10 bases are a match to TRBD2. This CDR3 has 16 amino acids. The V and J ends lost 4 bases and 0 bases, in that order; junction bases with no gene match: 7. CDR1 is SGHRS and CDR2 is YFSETQ in the germline V gene. The CDR3 sequence is CASSSEREGSSYEQYF. The CDR3 DNA reads as TGCGCCAGCAGCAGTGAGCGGGAGGGAAGCTCCTACGAGCAGTACTTC. Looking up the rest from reference TRBV5-1 and TRBJ2-7 gives the full variable domain: KAGVTQTPRYLIKTRGQQVTLSCSPISGHRSVSWYQQTPGQGLQFLFEYFSETQRNKGNFPGRFSGRQFSNSRSEMNVSTLELGDSALYLCASSSEREGSSYEQYFGPGTRLTVT.

In this sample, this clone turned up a few times. The rearrangement joins TRBV4-3 to TRBJ1-4; tentatively, D is TRBD1 (6 bases). Germline V gene data show CDR1 as LGHNA and CDR2 as YSLEER. Trimming removed 0 bases from V and 2 bases from J, with 13 bases in between. The CDR3 contains 17 residues. The CDR3 reads CASSQDRQGRTNEKLFF. The CDR3 DNA reads as TGCGCCAGCAGCCAAGATAGGCAGGGGCGGACTAATGAAAAACTGTTTTTT.

The V and J genes are TRBV5-1 and TRBJ2-4; TRBD2 agrees at 7 bases. Germline V gene lookup returns CDR1 SGHRS and CDR2 YFSETQ. V shed 3 bases and J 7 bases; nucleotides not matched to a gene: 13. CDR3 length equals 16 residues. CDR3 DNA sequence: TGCGCCAGCAGCTCTCAGGGTCTCACCGGGGGGAACATTCAGTACTTC. Protein sequence: CASSSQGLTGGNIQYF.

V is TRBV6-5 and J is TRBJ2-1; 9 nucleotides align to TRBD2. CDR3 length equals 15 residues. Germline CDR1 reads MNHEY; CDR2 reads SVGAGI. With 6 bases clipped from V and 5 bases from J, the junction kept 8 bases outside the gene matches. CDR3 bases: TGTGCCAGCAGGGGGCTTAGCGGGAGCCACAATGAGCAGTTCTTC. As protein: CASRGLSGSHNEQFF.

The chain joins TRBV3-1 (or the pseudogene TRBV3-2) to TRBJ2-2, with TRBD1 matching over 7 bases. CDR1 LGHDT and CDR2 YNNKEL come from the germline V gene (reference sequence). The CDR3 is 14 amino acids. The CDR3: CRLIGTDHTGELFF. CDR3 coding DNA: TGTCGTCTTATCGGGACAGACCACACCGGGGAGCTGTTTTTT.

This chain connects TRBV7-2 to TRBJ1-2, with TRBD1 matching over 8 bases. The CDR3 sequence is 17 residues long. The V gene's germline CDR1 is SGHTA and CDR2 FQGNSA. V lost 1 base and J lost 0; bases outside the gene matches: 7. The CDR3 loop is CASSLGPGQVPNYGYTF. CDR3 nucleotide sequence: TGTGCCAGCAGCTTAGGACCGGGACAGGTCCCTAACTATGGCTACACCTTC.

This chain connects TRBV18 to TRBJ2-7; 10 bases align to TRBD1. The germline V gene encodes CDR1 KGHSH and CDR2 LQKENI. CDR3 length: 14 residues. J was trimmed by 5 bases and V by 3 bases; bases with no gene match: 4. This chain's CDR3 is CASSPGQGRNEQYF. The CDR3 DNA sequence: TGTGCCAGCTCACCGGGACAGGGGCGCAACGAGCAGTACTTC.

The chain recombines TRBV30 with TRBJ1-2; no firm D call. This CDR3 spans 13 amino acids. Trimming took off 3 bases at V and 4 bases at J, with 12 bases between the two ends. Per germline, CDR1 GTSNPN and CDR2 SVGIG (reference sequence). Here the CDR3 reads CAWRRASPYGYTF. In DNA, the CDR3 is TGTGCCTGGAGGAGGGCCTCTCCCTATGGCTACACCTTC.

The J gene is TRBJ2-7, the V gene TRBV7-2, with 8 bases that match TRBD2. Germline CDR1 and CDR2: SGHTA and FQGNSA. Trimming cost V 3 bases and J 6 bases; bases outside gene matches: 13. The CDR3 totals 16 residues. This CDR3 is CASSLSYSGMVSEQYF. The CDR3 nucleotides read TGTGCCAGCAGCTTGTCCTATAGCGGGATGGTCAGCGAGCAGTACTTC.

This clone came up once. The rearrangement uses TRBV9 and TRBJ1-2; D unclear. CDR3 size: 13 residues. V was shortened by 0 bases and J by 4 bases, with 7 bases between the two germline ends. Germline CDR1 is SGDLS and CDR2 is YYNGEE. The CDR3 DNA sequence: TGTGCCAGCAGCGTAGGGCCCAGCTATGGCTACACCTTC. As protein: CASSVGPSYGYTF.

The chain links TRBV7-2 to TRBJ2-1; 14 bases line up with TRBD2. Germline V gene data show CDR1 as SGHTA and CDR2 as FQGNSA. The CDR3 has 16 residues. J was trimmed by 7 bases and V by 5 bases; bases with no gene match: 7. CDR3 in amino acids: CASSPSRTSGRNEQFF. DNA for the CDR3: TGTGCCAGCAGCCCTAGTCGGACTAGCGGGAGGAATGAGCAGTTCTTC.

The rearrangement uses TRBV5-1 and TRBJ2-1, with 10 positions matching TRBD1. CDR3 length: 17 residues. Germline V gives CDR1 SGHRS, CDR2 YFSETQ. Losses at the gene ends were 7 bases for V and 1 base for J; bases not matched to a gene: 11. CDR3 sequence: CASYSLPGQGSYNEQFF. The CDR3 bases are TGCGCCAGCTATAGTCTTCCGGGACAGGGGTCCTACAATGAGCAGTTCTTC. Combining the CDR3 with reference TRBV5-1 and TRBJ2-1 gives the whole variable domain KAGVTQTPRYLIKTRGQQVTLSCSPISGHRSVSWYQQTPGQGLQFLFEYFSETQRNKGNFPGRFSGRQFSNSRSEMNVSTLELGDSALYLCASYSLPGQGSYNEQFFGPGTRLTVL.

The chain is built from TRBV7-9 and TRBJ2-7; D is unclear. The CDR3 length is 14 residues. From germline, CDR1 is SEHNR and CDR2 FQNEAQ (reference sequence). V was cut by 7 bases and J by 2 bases, with 15 bases left in between. The CDR3 here is CASTLAENPYEQYF. In DNA form, the CDR3 reads TGTGCCAGCACCCTCGCGGAGAACCCCTACGAGCAGTACTTC.

The CDR3 bases are TGTGCCAGCAGTTTGGGCAGGAATCAGCCCCAGCATTTT. The encoded protein is CASSLGRNQPQHF. The V and J genes are TRBV27 and TRBJ1-5; no definite D call. Germline assignment: CDR1 MNHEY and CDR2 SMNVEV (reference sequence). The CDR3 sequence is 13 residues long. Trimming took off 3 bases at V and 4 bases at J, with 7 bases between the two ends.

The chain has TRBV3-1 (or the pseudogene TRBV3-2) and TRBJ2-4, with TRBD2 matching over 7 bases. Per the germline V gene, CDR1 is LGHDT and CDR2 is YNNKEL (reference sequence). This CDR3 region has 16 residues. V shed 1 base, J shed 9 bases, and the junction held 12 bases outside the gene matches. Here the CDR3 reads CASSQGDYRGFGIQYF. In nucleotides, the CDR3 is TGTGCCAGCAGCCAAGGGGACTATCGAGGGTTTGGCATTCAGTACTTC.

The J gene is TRBJ2-4, the V gene TRBV6-5; D may be TRBD2 (5 bases). Trimming cost V 0 bases and J 0 bases, with 9 bases left between them. The CDR3 contains 16 residues. CDR1 MNHEY and CDR2 SVGAGI come from the germline V gene. Here the CDR3 reads CASSYSEVLAKNIQYF. The CDR3 DNA reads as TGTGCCAGCAGTTACTCGGAGGTACTAGCCAAAAACATTCAGTACTTC.

V gene TRBV27 combines with J gene TRBJ2-5, with D possibly being TRBD1 (7 bases). The CDR3 runs to 15 residues. Per the germline V gene, CDR1 is MNHEY and CDR2 is SMNVEV (reference sequence). Trimming shortened V by 9 bases and J by 5 bases, and 22 bases separated the two germline ends. CDR3 DNA sequence: TGTGCCAGTGCAAACGTTGGCAGGGGGAGGGAGACCCAGTACTTC. It translates to CASANVGRGRETQYF.

The chain employs TRBV2 and TRBJ2-7; 8 bases fit TRBD1. Germline CDR1 is SNHLY and CDR2 is FYNNEI. J was trimmed by 0 bases and V by 1 base; bases with no gene match: 2. The CDR3 has 15 amino acids. The CDR3 DNA reads as TGTGCCAGCAGTGAAGGGACAGGGAGCTCCTACGAGCAGTACTTC. Its protein product is CASSEGTGSSYEQYF.

This clone was detected only once. The chain combines TRBV6-6 with TRBJ1-6; D is perhaps TRBD1 (6 bases). V dropped 7 bases and J dropped 5 bases, with 12 bases sitting between them. Germline values: CDR1 MNHNY, CDR2 SVGAGI (reference sequence). CDR3 size: 14 residues. In DNA form, the CDR3 reads TGTGCCAGCACAAGACAGGAAAATAATTCACCCCTCCACTTT. As protein: CASTRQENNSPLHF.

This chain joins TRBV7-2 and TRBJ1-4; D is unresolved. The CDR3 covers 16 residues. The germline CDR1 and CDR2 sequences are SGHTA and FQGNSA. Trimming pared 2 bases from V and 0 bases from J, leaving 10 bases between. CDR3 loop: CASSLFRGTTNEKLFF. The CDR3 DNA sequence: TGTGCCAGCAGCTTATTCCGGGGAACAACTAATGAAAAACTGTTTTTT.